This entry concerns a single T cell receptor (beta chain). Its antigen target is currently unknown. No much larger clone is present one base from it, and per-base qualities are unavailable. The data belong to a study of T cell changes during pregnancy in multiple sclerosis (dated by TCRdb to the late 2010s). Regarding the research as a whole: In women with multiple sclerosis, the researchers looked at how the T cell repertoire shifted as pregnancy progressed.

The CDR3 measures 15 amino acids from cysteine to phenylalanine. The kept DNA is CDR3 alone, 45 bases in frame from the first base. CDR1 LNHDA and CDR2 SQIVND were looked up in the germline V gene (reference sequence). V was cut back by 4 bases and J by 3 bases, leaving a gap of 12 bases between them. Library generation was performed with the immunoSEQ multiplex PCR assay. The table comes from immuneACCESS by way of TCRdb, which keeps in-frame sequences with V and J called. Part of the clones is missing from these tables; in studies checked, under half for an unresolved V gene and the rest for unknown reasons. For this sample there are about 93,000 clones; approximately 92% appear just once. The ten largest account for 2% to 2.5% of the sample.

This clonotype was sampled from a female donor with multiple sclerosis, enrolled in a pregnancy study. The specimen comprised peripheral blood, sampled after pregnancy. In this chain, TRBV19 is recombined with TRBJ1-4, with the D gene too uncertain to name. The DNA sequence is as follows: TGTGCCAGTAGTAACCGCCCGAACTCTAATGAAAAACTGTTTTTT. Translated, it gives CASSNRPNSNEKLFF.